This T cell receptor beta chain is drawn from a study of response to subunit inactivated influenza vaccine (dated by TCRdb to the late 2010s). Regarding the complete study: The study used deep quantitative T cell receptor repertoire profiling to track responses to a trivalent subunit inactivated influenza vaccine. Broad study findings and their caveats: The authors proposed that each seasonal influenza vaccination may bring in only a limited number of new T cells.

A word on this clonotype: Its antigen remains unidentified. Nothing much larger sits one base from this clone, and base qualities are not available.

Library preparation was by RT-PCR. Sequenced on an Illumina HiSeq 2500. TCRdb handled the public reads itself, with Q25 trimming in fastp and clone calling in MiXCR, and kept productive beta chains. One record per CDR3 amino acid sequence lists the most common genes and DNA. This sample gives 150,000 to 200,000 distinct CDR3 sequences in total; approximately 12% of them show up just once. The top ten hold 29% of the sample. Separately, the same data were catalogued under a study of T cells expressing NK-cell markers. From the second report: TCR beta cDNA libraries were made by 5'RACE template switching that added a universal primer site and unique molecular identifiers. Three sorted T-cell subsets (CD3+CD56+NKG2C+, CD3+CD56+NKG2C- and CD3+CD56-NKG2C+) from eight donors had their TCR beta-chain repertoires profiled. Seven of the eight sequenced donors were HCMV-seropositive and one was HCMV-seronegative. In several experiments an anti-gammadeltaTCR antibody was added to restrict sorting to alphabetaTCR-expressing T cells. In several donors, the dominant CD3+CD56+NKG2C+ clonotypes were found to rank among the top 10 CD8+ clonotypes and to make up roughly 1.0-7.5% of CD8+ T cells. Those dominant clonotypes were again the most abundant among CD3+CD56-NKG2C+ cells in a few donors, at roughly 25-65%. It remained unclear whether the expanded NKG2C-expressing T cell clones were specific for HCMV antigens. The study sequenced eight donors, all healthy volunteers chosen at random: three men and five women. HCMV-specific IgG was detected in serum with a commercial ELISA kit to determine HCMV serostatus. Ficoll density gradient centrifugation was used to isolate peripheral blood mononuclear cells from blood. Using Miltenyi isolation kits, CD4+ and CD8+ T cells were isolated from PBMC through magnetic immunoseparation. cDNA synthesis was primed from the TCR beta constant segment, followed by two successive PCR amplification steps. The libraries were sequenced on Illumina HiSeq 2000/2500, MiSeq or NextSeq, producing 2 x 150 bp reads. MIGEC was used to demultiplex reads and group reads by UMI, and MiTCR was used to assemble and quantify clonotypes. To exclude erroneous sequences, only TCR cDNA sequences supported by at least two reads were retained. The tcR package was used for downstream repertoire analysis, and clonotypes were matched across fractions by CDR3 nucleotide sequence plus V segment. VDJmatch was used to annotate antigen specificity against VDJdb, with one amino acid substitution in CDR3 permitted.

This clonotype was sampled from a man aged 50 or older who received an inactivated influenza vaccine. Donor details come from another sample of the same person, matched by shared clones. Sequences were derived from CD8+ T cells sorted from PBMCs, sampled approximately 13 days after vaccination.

The CDR3 amino acid sequence is: CASSYSIAGSYNEQFF. The DNA is as follows: TGTGCCAGCAGTTACTCGATTGCGGGGTCCTACAATGAGCAGTTCTTC. Recombination connected TRBV6-2 or TRBV6-3 to TRBJ2-1, with a weak D call of TRBD2 (6 bases match). From cysteine to phenylalanine, the CDR3 is 16 amino acids long. The retained sequence is limited to the CDR3, 48 bases, with the frame set at the first base. CDR1 and CDR2, looked up from the germline V gene, are MNHEY and SVGEGT. The junction carries 10 bases between V and J, which are trimmed by 0 bases and 1 base respectively.